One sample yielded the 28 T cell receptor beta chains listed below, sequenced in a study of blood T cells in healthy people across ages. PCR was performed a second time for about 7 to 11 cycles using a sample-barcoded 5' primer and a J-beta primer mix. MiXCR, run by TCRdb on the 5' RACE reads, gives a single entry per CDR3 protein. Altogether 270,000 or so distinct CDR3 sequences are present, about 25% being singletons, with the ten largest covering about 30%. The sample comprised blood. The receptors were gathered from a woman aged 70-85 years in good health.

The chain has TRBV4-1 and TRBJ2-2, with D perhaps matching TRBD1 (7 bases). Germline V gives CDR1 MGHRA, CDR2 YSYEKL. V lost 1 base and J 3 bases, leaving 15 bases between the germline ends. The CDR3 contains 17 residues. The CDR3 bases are TGCGCCAGCAGCCAAGCGGCCGCAGGGGGGTACACCGGGGAGCTGTTTTTT. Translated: CASSQAAAGGYTGELFF.

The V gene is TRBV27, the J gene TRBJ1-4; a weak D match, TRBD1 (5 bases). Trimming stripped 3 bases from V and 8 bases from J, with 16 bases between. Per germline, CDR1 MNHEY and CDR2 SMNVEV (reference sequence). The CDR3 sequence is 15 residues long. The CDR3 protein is CASSFRGLSTEKLFF. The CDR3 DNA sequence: TGTGCCAGCAGTTTCCGGGGCTTGAGCACCGAAAAACTGTTTTTT.

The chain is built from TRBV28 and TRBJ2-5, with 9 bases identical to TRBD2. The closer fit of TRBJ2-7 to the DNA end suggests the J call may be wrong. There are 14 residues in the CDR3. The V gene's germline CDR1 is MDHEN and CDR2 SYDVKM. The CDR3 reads CASNVAGASYEQYF. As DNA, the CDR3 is TGTGCCAGCAATGTAGCGGGGGCCTCCTACGAGCAGTACTTC.

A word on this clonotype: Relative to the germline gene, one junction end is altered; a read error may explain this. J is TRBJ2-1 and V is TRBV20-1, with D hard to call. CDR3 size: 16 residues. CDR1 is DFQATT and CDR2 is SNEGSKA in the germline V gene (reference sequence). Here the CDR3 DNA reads TGCAGTGCTAGTTTGGTCACGCCCAGCTCCTACAATGAGCAGCTCTTC. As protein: CSASLVTPSSYNEQLF.

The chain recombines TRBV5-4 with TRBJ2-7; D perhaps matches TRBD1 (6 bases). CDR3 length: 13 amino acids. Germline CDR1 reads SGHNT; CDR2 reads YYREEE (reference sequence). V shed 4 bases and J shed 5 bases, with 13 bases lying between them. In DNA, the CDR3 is TGTGCCAGCAGCGGGAATGGACAGAACGAGCAGTACTTC. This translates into CASSGNGQNEQYF.

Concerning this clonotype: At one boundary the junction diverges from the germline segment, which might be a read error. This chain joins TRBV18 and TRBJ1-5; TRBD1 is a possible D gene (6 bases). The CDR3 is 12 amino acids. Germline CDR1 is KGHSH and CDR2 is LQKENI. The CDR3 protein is CAGSQGDQPQHF. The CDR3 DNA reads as TGTGCCGGCTCACAGGGCGATCAGCCCCAGCATTTT.

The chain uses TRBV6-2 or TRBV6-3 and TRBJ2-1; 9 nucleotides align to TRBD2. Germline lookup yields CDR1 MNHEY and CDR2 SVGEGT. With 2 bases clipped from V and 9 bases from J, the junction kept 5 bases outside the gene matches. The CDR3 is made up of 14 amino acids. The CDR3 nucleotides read TGTGCCAGCAGTTACGGCGCGGGAGGGCTTGAGCAGTTCTTC. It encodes CASSYGAGGLEQFF.

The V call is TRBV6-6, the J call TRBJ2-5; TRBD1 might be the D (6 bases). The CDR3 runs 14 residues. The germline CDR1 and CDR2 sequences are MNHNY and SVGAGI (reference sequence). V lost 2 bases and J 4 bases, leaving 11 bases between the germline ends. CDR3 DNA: TGTGCCAGCAGTTACACAGGGTGGGGAGAGACCCAGTACTTC. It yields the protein CASSYTGWGETQYF.

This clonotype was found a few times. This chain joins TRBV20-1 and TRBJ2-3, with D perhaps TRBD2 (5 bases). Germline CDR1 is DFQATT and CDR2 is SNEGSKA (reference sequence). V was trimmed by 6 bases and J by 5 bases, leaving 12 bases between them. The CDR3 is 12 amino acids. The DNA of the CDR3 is TGCAGTGCCCCACGCCGGGGAGATACGCAGTATTTT. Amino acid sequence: CSAPRRGDTQYF.

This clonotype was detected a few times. In nucleotides, the CDR3 is TGCGCCAGCAGCTTCTTGGGCGGACAAGAGACCCAGTACTTC. Translating gives CASSFLGGQETQYF. The chain links TRBV5-1 to TRBJ2-5; D gene ambiguous. This CDR3 spans 14 amino acids. CDR1 is SGHRS, CDR2 YFSETQ, per germline. Trimming took 2 bases from V and 2 from J, leaving 10 bases between them.

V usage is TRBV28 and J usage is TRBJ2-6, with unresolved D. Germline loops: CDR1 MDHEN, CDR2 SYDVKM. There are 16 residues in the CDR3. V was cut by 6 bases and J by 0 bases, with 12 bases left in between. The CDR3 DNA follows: TGTGCCAGCAGCCCCGGAGAGTCCTCTGGGGCCAACGTCCTGACTTTC. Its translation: CASSPGESSGANVLTF.

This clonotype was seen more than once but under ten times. CDR3 in amino acids: CASGPDGNEQYF. The DNA for the CDR3 is TGTGCCAGCGGGCCTGACGGAAACGAGCAGTACTTC. The chain couples TRBV12-3 or TRBV12-4 to TRBJ2-7, with D uncertain. CDR3 length equals 12 residues. The germline V and J ends were trimmed by 8 bases and 5 bases, with 13 bases remaining between them.

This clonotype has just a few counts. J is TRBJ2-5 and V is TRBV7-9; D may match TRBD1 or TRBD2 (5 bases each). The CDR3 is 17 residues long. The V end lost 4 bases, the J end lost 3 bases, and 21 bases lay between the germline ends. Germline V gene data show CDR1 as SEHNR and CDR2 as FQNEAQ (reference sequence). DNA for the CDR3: TGTGCCAGCAGCTCTAAAGCTCCGGGACCGCAAAAAGAGACCCAGTACTTC. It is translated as CASSSKAPGPQKETQYF.

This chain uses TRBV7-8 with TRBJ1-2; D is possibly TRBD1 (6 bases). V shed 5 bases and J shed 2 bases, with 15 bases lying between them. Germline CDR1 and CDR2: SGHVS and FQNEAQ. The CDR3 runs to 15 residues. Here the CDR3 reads CASSKRTASNYGYTF. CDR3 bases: TGTGCCAGCAGCAAGAGGACAGCGAGCAACTATGGCTACACCTTC.

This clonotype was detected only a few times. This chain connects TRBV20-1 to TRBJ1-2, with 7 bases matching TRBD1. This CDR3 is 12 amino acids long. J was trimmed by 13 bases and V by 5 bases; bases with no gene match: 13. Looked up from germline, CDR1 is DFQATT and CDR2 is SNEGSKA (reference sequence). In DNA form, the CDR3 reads TGCAGTGCTGAACAGGGGCGGGGGAGGAGCACCTTC. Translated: CSAEQGRGRSTF.

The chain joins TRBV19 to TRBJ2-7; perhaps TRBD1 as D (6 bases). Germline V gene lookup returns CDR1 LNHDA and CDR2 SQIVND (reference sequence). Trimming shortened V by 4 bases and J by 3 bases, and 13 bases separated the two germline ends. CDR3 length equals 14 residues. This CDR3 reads CASSTNRENYEQYF. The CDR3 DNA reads TGTGCCAGTAGTACTAACAGGGAGAACTACGAGCAGTACTTC.

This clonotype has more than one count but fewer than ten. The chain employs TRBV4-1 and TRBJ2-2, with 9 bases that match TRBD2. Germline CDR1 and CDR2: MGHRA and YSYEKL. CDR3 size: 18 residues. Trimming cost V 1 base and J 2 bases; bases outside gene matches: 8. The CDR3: CASSQVWVAGVNTGELFF. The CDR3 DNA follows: TGCGCCAGCAGCCAAGTATGGGTAGCGGGAGTAAACACCGGGGAGCTGTTTTTT.

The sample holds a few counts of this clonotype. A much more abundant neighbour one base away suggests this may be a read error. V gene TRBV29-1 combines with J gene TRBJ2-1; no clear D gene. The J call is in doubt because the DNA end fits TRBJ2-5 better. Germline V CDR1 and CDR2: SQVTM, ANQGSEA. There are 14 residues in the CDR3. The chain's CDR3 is CSVGWAGLSGTQYF. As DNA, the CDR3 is TGCAGCGTTGGTTGGGCAGGCCTGTCAGGGACCCAGTACTTC.

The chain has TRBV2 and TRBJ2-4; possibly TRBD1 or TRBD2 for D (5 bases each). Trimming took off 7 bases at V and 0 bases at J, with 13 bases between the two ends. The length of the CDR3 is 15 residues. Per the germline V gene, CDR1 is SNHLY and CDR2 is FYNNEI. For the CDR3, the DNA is TGTGCCAGCATTGGGACGGGTCTAGCCAAAAACATTCAGTACTTC. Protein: CASIGTGLAKNIQYF. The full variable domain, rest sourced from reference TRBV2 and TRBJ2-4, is EPEVTQTPSHQVTQMGQEVILRCVPISNHLYFYWYRQILGQKVEFLVSFYNNEISEKSEIFDDQFSVERPDGSNFTLKIRSTKLEDSAMYFCASIGTGLAKNIQYFGAGTRLSVL.

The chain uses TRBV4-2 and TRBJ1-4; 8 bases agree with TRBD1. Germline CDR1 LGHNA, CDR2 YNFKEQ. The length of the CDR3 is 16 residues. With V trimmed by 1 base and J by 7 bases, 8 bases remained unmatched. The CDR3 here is CASSQGEDRDGEKLFF. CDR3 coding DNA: TGTGCCAGCAGCCAAGGGGAGGACAGGGACGGTGAAAAACTGTTTTTT.

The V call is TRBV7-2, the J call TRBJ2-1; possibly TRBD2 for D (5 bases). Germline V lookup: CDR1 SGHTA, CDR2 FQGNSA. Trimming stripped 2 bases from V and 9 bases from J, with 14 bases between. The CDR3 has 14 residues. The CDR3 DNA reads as TGTGCCAGCAGCTTAAACCCAGTAGGGAGTGAGCAGTTCTTC. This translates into CASSLNPVGSEQFF. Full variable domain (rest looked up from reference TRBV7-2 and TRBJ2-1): GAGVSQSPSNKVTEKGKDVELRCDPISGHTALYWYRQSLGQGLEFLIYFQGNSAPDKSGLPSDRFSAERTGGSVSTLTIQRTQQEDSAVYLCASSLNPVGSEQFFGPGTRLTVL.

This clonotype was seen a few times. The CDR3 coding sequence is TGTGCCAGCAGCAACCGGGCCGAAACCCATTACGAGCAGTACTTC. Translation: CASSNRAETHYEQYF. The chain uses TRBV21-1 and TRBJ2-7; the D call TRBD1 from the table was never checked on the DNA. TRBV21-1 is classified as a pseudogene. The CDR3 loop spans 15 amino acids.

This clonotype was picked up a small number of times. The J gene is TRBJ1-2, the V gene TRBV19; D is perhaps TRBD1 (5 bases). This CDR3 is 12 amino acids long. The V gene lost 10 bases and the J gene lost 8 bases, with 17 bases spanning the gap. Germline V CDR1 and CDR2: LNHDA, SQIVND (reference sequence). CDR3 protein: CATKEGVGGYTF. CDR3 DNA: TGTGCCACCAAAGAAGGGGTCGGAGGCTACACCTTC.

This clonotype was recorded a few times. The CDR3 region has the DNA TGTGCCAGTAGTATAGGCCCCTGGGCAGGCGCGTCCTACGAGCAGTACTTC. Amino acid sequence: CASSIGPWAGASYEQYF. V usage is TRBV19 and J usage is TRBJ2-5; no definite D call. The assigned J gene may be wrong: the sequence end matches TRBJ2-7 better. The CDR3 length is 17 residues. Per germline, CDR1 LNHDA and CDR2 SQIVND (reference sequence).

The CDR3 sequence is CSATGLASSTDTQYF. The CDR3, as DNA: TGCAGTGCCACAGGACTAGCGTCTAGCACAGATACGCAGTATTTT. The rearrangement joins TRBV20-1 to TRBJ2-3, with 9 bases aligning to TRBD2. With V trimmed by 6 bases and J by 0 bases, 7 bases remained unmatched. CDR3 length: 15 amino acids. Germline V gives CDR1 DFQATT, CDR2 SNEGSKA (reference sequence).

CDR3: CASSQGGREDQPQHF. The CDR3 DNA is TGTGCCAGCAGCCAAGGGGGCAGGGAGGATCAGCCCCAGCATTTT. The V gene is TRBV4-2, the J gene TRBJ1-5; D possibly corresponds to TRBD1 (5 bases). Germline CDR1 reads LGHNA; CDR2 reads YNFKEQ. The CDR3 contains 15 residues. Trimming stripped 1 base from V and 5 bases from J, with 12 bases between.

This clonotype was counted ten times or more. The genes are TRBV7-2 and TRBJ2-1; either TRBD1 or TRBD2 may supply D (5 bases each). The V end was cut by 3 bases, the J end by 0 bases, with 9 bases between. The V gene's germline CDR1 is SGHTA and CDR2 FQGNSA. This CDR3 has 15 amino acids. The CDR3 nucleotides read TGTGCCAGCAGCTTGGCAGGGAGCTCCTACAATGAGCAGTTCTTC. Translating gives CASSLAGSSYNEQFF. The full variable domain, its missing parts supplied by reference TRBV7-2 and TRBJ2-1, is GAGVSQSPSNKVTEKGKDVELRCDPISGHTALYWYRQSLGQGLEFLIYFQGNSAPDKSGLPSDRFSAERTGGSVSTLTIQRTQQEDSAVYLCASSLAGSSYNEQFFGPGTRLTVL.

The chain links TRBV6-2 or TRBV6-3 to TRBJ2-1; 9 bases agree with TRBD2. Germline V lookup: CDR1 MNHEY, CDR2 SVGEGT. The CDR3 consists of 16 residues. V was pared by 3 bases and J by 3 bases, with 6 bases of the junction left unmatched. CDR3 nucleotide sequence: TGTGCCAGCAGTTATGCGGCGGGAGGGTACTACAATGAGCAGTTCTTC. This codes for CASSYAAGGYYNEQFF.